Listed here are 28 T cell receptor beta chains from one sample, sequenced in a study of T-cell reconstitution after alpha-beta-depleted transplantation in children. For TCRbeta, the library was prepared with unique molecular identifiers. TCRdb independently ran MiXCR on the PCR reads; one entry per CDR3 protein. The sample yields some 350,000 distinct CDR3 sequences, roughly 16% seen once. Sequences were derived from PBMCs, mostly from graft donor cells, sampled 360 days after TCRalphabeta/CD19-depleted stem cell transplant. Source of these receptors: a male patient under 10 years old who had a stem cell transplant for acute lymphoblastic leukemia, so the T cells may come from the graft donor.

The chain recombines TRBV30 with TRBJ2-7; 7 bases align to TRBD2. Germline V CDR1 and CDR2: GTSNPN, SVGIG (reference sequence). V was clipped by 4 bases and J by 5 bases; unmatched bases: 5. This CDR3 spans 12 amino acids. The CDR3 DNA reads TGTGCCTGGATTAGGGAGGGCGACGAGCAGTACTTC. Translating gives CAWIREGDEQYF.

This clonotype was counted only a few times. V and J are TRBV5-6 and TRBJ2-1, with D hard to call. CDR3 length: 16 residues. CDR1 is SGHDT and CDR2 is YYEEEE in the germline V gene. V lost 4 bases, J lost 7 bases, and 21 bases lay in between. The CDR3: CASSRLEALVWNEQFF. CDR3 DNA: TGTGCCAGCAGCCGCCTAGAAGCGCTAGTCTGGAATGAGCAGTTCTTC.

This clonotype has a handful of counts. This chain links TRBV9 with TRBJ2-7; 8 bases line up with TRBD1. The CDR3 contains 8 residues. Germline CDR1 SGDLS, CDR2 YYNGEE. The CDR3 nucleotides are TGTGGGGGGACAGGGCAGTACTTC. It is translated as CGGTGQYF.

V is TRBV6-2 or TRBV6-3 and J is TRBJ2-2; D is uncertain. V gave up 2 bases and J gave up 0 bases, with 7 bases separating them. There are 15 residues in the CDR3. Germline CDR1 and CDR2: MNHEY and SVGEGT. The DNA of the CDR3 is TGTGCCAGCAGTTACCCCGAATCGAACACCGGGGAGCTGTTTTTT. Protein product: CASSYPESNTGELFF.

The table lists this clonotype with a few counts. CDR3: CSARGLAGLQETQYF. DNA of the CDR3: TGCAGTGCTAGGGGGCTAGCGGGCCTCCAAGAGACCCAGTACTTC. The V call is TRBV20-1, the J call TRBJ2-5; 8 nucleotides align to TRBD2. The junction had 7 bases not matched to a gene; V was cut back by 3 bases and J by 1 base. The germline CDR1 and CDR2 sequences are DFQATT and SNEGSKA (reference sequence). The CDR3 length is 15 residues.

This chain links TRBV30 with TRBJ2-1, with a tentative D call TRBD2 (6 bases). The germline V and J ends were trimmed by 4 bases and 6 bases, with 19 bases remaining between them. Germline CDR1 and CDR2: GTSNPN and SVGIG (reference sequence). CDR3 length: 15 residues. The CDR3 protein is CAWTTGVVKFNEQFF. The CDR3 DNA follows: TGTGCCTGGACTACGGGAGTGGTTAAATTCAATGAGCAGTTCTTC.

This clonotype was seen a handful of times. The chain combines TRBV10-3 with TRBJ2-2; D may be TRBD1 (6 bases). Trimming stripped 2 bases from V and 4 bases from J, with 8 bases between. This CDR3 comprises 14 residues. CDR1 is ENHRY and CDR2 is SYGVKD in the germline V gene. In DNA, the CDR3 is TGTGCCATCAGTGAGGCACAGGGCACCGGGGAGCTGTTTTTT. Protein product: CAISEAQGTGELFF.

Here the CDR3 DNA reads TGTGCCTCCGCCGGGCAGGCCGGCACAGATACGCAGTATTTT. Its translation: CASAGQAGTDTQYF. The chain is built from TRBV7-3 and TRBJ2-3; D unclear. This CDR3 is 14 amino acids long. The V end was cut by 11 bases, the J end by 1 base, with 16 bases between. Germline CDR1 and CDR2: SGHTA and FQGTGA.

This clonotype was recorded a few times. The chain is built from TRBV20-1 and TRBJ2-3; D unclear. Germline CDR1 DFQATT, CDR2 SNEGSKA (reference sequence). The V and J ends lost 3 bases and 1 base respectively, with 11 bases between them. The CDR3 covers 14 residues. The CDR3 loop reads CSASSPLGTDTQYF. CDR3 DNA sequence: TGCAGTGCTAGTTCCCCGCTTGGCACAGATACGCAGTATTTT.

This clonotype was seen many times. The rearrangement joins TRBV29-1 to TRBJ2-2; D uncertain. This CDR3 region has 14 residues. Deletions cut 7 bases from V and 1 base from J, with 13 bases between. Germline loops: CDR1 SQVTM, CDR2 ANQGSEA. CDR3 residues: CSAGRSRNTGELFF. The DNA of the CDR3 is TGCAGCGCTGGACGTAGTCGGAACACCGGGGAGCTGTTTTTT.

This clonotype was seen ten or more times. The rearrangement uses TRBV4-1 and TRBJ2-2; TRBD2 agrees at 14 bases. The CDR3 consists of 21 residues. The V gene's germline CDR1 is MGHRA and CDR2 YSYEKL. After removal of 0 bases from V and 2 bases from J, the junction contained 11 bases not matched to a gene. As DNA, the CDR3 is TGCGCCAGCAGCCAAGATTCCCTGTCCGGACTAGCGGGAGGAAACACCGGGGAGCTGTTTTTT. This gives the protein CASSQDSLSGLAGGNTGELFF.

This clonotype was picked up a small number of times. The V call is TRBV28, the J call TRBJ2-4, with a possible D match to TRBD1 (5 bases). Germline CDR1 is MDHEN and CDR2 is SYDVKM. Trimming stripped 1 base from V and 1 base from J, with 17 bases between. CDR3 size: 18 residues. The CDR3: CASSLSSGREGAKNIQYF. The CDR3 DNA is TGTGCCAGCAGTTTATCTTCTGGCAGGGAAGGGGCCAAAAACATTCAGTACTTC.

This clonotype was observed many times. The V call is TRBV12-3 or TRBV12-4, the J call TRBJ2-1; maybe TRBD2 (5 bases). With 6 bases removed from V and 8 bases from J, the gap between germline ends came to 11 bases. The CDR3 spans 12 residues. CDR3 sequence reads: CASRTAGDEQFF. Here the CDR3 DNA reads TGTGCCAGCAGGACTGCGGGTGATGAGCAGTTCTTC.

The sample holds a few counts of this clonotype. V and J are TRBV29-1 and TRBJ2-7; either TRBD1 or TRBD2 may fit D (5 bases each). Trimming stripped 3 bases from V and 6 bases from J, with 12 bases between. This CDR3 comprises 12 residues. The V gene's germline CDR1 is SQVTM and CDR2 ANQGSEA. The CDR3 loop reads CSVEVPGSEQYF. The CDR3 region has the DNA TGCAGCGTTGAGGTTCCAGGGAGCGAGCAGTACTTC.

This clonotype appeared a few times. The genes are TRBV9 and TRBJ1-1; 7 bases are shared with TRBD1. The CDR3 length is 17 residues. Trimming removed 4 bases from V and 0 bases from J; junction bases left unmatched: 12. Germline loops: CDR1 SGDLS, CDR2 YYNGEE. CDR3 bases: TGTGCCAGCAGCCGAACGACAGGGCCCTTTCTGAACACTGAAGCTTTCTTT. Translation: CASSRTTGPFLNTEAFF.

A few counts support this clonotype. The chain's CDR3 is CASSSLVGGGRYNEQFF. CDR3 nucleotides: TGTGCCAGCAGCTCCCTAGTCGGGGGAGGTCGATACAATGAGCAGTTCTTC. The chain couples TRBV11-2 to TRBJ2-1; D might be TRBD2 (6 bases). The CDR3 is made up of 17 amino acids. Trimming took off 4 bases at V and 4 bases at J, with 20 bases between the two ends. Looked up from germline, CDR1 is SGHAT and CDR2 is FQNNGV.

The gene calls are TRBV5-6 and TRBJ2-1; TRBD2 might be the D (6 bases). The germline V and J ends were trimmed by 1 base and 2 bases, with 10 bases remaining between them. Germline V gene sequence: CDR1 SGHDT, CDR2 YYEEEE. The CDR3 totals 15 residues. The CDR3 loop is CASSLLLATYNEQFF. CDR3 in DNA: TGTGCCAGCAGCTTGCTCCTAGCGACCTACAATGAGCAGTTCTTC. Full variable domain (rest looked up from reference TRBV5-6 and TRBJ2-1): DAGVTQSPTHLIKTRGQQVTLRCSPKSGHDTVSWYQQALGQGPQFIFQYYEEEERQRGNFPDRFSGHQFPNYSSELNVNALLLGDSALYLCASSLLLATYNEQFFGPGTRLTVL.

This CDR3 reads CASSQGSKGPYLEQFF. The CDR3 coding sequence is TGCGCCAGCAGCCAAGGATCGAAGGGCCCTTACTTGGAGCAGTTCTTC. The V call is TRBV4-3, the J call TRBJ2-1, with D unresolved. The CDR3 has 16 amino acids. V dropped 1 base and J dropped 10 bases, with 20 bases sitting between them. Germline values: CDR1 LGHNA, CDR2 YSLEER.

Ten or more counts support this clonotype. The gene calls are TRBV12-3 or TRBV12-4 and TRBJ2-7; 7 bases map to TRBD1. The length of the CDR3 is 13 residues. V dropped 6 bases and J dropped 1; count of bases not matched to a gene: 3. The CDR3 protein is CASSPGQSYEQYF. CDR3 in DNA: TGTGCCAGCAGCCCGGGACAGTCCTACGAGCAGTACTTC.

This clonotype has a handful of counts. The chain carries TRBV20-1 and TRBJ2-3; 7 bases are a match to TRBD2. The CDR3 consists of 14 residues. Germline loops: CDR1 DFQATT, CDR2 SNEGSKA (reference sequence). Germline trimming cut 3 bases from V and 0 bases from J; bases unmatched to any gene: 3. The CDR3 DNA is TGCAGTGCTAGTAGCGGGCCTAGCACAGATACGCAGTATTTT. As protein: CSASSGPSTDTQYF.

The chain uses TRBV5-1 and TRBJ2-5; possibly TRBD2 for D (6 bases). Trimming took off 0 bases at V and 5 bases at J, with 11 bases between the two ends. Germline V gene data show CDR1 as SGHRS and CDR2 as YFSETQ. CDR3 length: 14 amino acids. CDR3 amino acids: CASSLGDWSETQYF. CDR3 sequence (DNA): TGCGCCAGCAGCTTGGGGGACTGGTCGGAGACCCAGTACTTC.

DNA of the CDR3: TGCGCCAGCAGCTTGGAAGCTAGCGGGACCTCTGAGTACTTC. Translated: CASSLEASGTSEYF. The gene calls are TRBV5-1 and TRBJ2-5; 9 bases align to TRBD2. This CDR3 is 14 amino acids long. The V gene end was trimmed by 0 bases and the J gene end by 12 bases; junction bases not matched to a gene: 9. Germline values: CDR1 SGHRS, CDR2 YFSETQ. Looking up the rest from reference TRBV5-1 and TRBJ2-5 gives the full variable domain: KAGVTQTPRYLIKTRGQQVTLSCSPISGHRSVSWYQQTPGQGLQFLFEYFSETQRNKGNFPGRFSGRQFSNSRSEMNVSTLELGDSALYLCASSLEASGTSEYFGPGTRLLVL.

A few counts support this clonotype. The gene calls are TRBV29-1 and TRBJ1-4; tentative D call: TRBD1 (6 bases). Trimming left V 6 bases short and J 5 bases short, with 13 bases between. The CDR3 spans 13 residues. Germline V gene data show CDR1 as SQVTM and CDR2 as ANQGSEA. The CDR3 bases are TGCAGCGTCCGACAGGTCCTAAATGAAAAACTGTTTTTT. Its translation: CSVRQVLNEKLFF.

This clonotype was seen repeatedly, ten times or more. This chain joins TRBV18 and TRBJ1-4; D gene ambiguous. This CDR3 has 15 residues. Germline values: CDR1 KGHSH, CDR2 LQKENI. The V end lost 3 bases, the J end lost 5 bases, and 13 bases lay between the germline ends. CDR3 bases: TGTGCCAGCTCACCGAATGGTGGGCTGAATGAAAAACTGTTTTTT. Protein: CASSPNGGLNEKLFF.

In its sample, this clonotype was seen many times. The chain's CDR3 is CASLGPYNEQFF. The CDR3 DNA follows: TGCGCCAGCTTAGGACCCTACAATGAGCAGTTCTTC. V usage is TRBV5-1 and J usage is TRBJ2-1; D gene unclear. The CDR3 runs to 12 residues. V was trimmed by 7 bases and J by 2 bases, leaving 7 bases between them. Germline V CDR1 and CDR2: SGHRS, YFSETQ.

V and J are TRBV5-1 and TRBJ2-3; perhaps TRBD1 as D (6 bases). Trimming shortened V by 1 base and J by 6 bases, and 21 bases separated the two germline ends. The CDR3 contains 17 residues. Looked up from germline, CDR1 is SGHRS and CDR2 is YFSETQ. In DNA, the CDR3 is TGCGCCAGCAGCTTGAGGATCCGGGGACACAGTATTGATACGCAGTATTTT. Protein: CASSLRIRGHSIDTQYF.

In its sample, this clonotype was seen a few times. Mismatch with germline at one junction end may stem from a read error. In nucleotides, the CDR3 is TGTGCCAGCAGTTCCCTGGGTCCTCAACAGGGTCTTCCTGGAGACACCATATATTTT. Its protein is CASSSLGPQQGLPGDTIYF. The V call is TRBV28, the J call TRBJ1-3; D is possibly TRBD1 (6 bases). Germline lookup yields CDR1 MDHEN and CDR2 SYDVKM. The CDR3 spans 19 residues.

The chain combines TRBV4-3 with TRBJ2-7; TRBD2 matches at 8 bases. Germline CDR1 and CDR2: LGHNA and YSLEER. Germline trimming cut 1 base from V and 7 bases from J; bases unmatched to any gene: 12. The CDR3 covers 16 residues. CDR3 loop: CASSQVYGRASEEQYF. The CDR3 DNA sequence: TGCGCCAGCAGCCAAGTTTACGGGAGGGCCTCGGAAGAGCAGTACTTC.